A selection of T cell receptor beta chains follows, all from one sample in a study of T cell responses to AZD1222 COVID-19 vaccine. The method was immunoSEQ multiplex PCR; TCRdb's version includes in-frame clones alone and lacks a portion of them. The sample includes some 140,000 clones, around 90% of them seen just once. The sequences come from peripheral blood, collected on day 0 of AZD1222 vaccination. The receptors were sampled from an adult in good health. Each CDR3 is given with its conserved first and last residue. The D gene is left open where the match is weak. Size is omitted from some rows. Given values are once, few, many or a class for expanded clones.

>TRBJ1-5|TRBD1|TRBV7-9|NA
TGTGCCAGCAGCCCAACCGGGACAGGGAACCAGCCCCAGCATTTT
CASSPTGTGNQPQHF
>TRBJ2-1|NA|TRBV10-1|once
TGCGCCAGCAGTGCAGGACGGAGCTCCTACAATGAGCAGTTCTTC
CASSAGRSSYNEQFF
>TRBJ2-7|NA|TRBV4-3|NA
TGCGCCAGCAGCCAAGATACGTGGGGGTCCTACGAGCAGTACTTC
CASSQDTWGSYEQYF
>TRBJ2-3|TRBD2|TRBV7-9|NA
TGTGCCAGCAGCTTAGGACTAGCGGTAGATACGCAGTATTTT
CASSLGLAVDTQYF
>TRBJ2-3|TRBD1|TRBV5-1|once
TGCGCCAGCAGGATCACAGGGGAAAGCACAGATACGCAGTATTTT
CASRITGESTDTQYF
>TRBJ1-5|NA|TRBV5-1|NA
TGCGCCAGCAGCTCCGAGGGACATAGCAATCAGCCCCAGCATTTT
CASSSEGHSNQPQHF
>TRBJ2-3|NA|TRBV7-3|once
TGTGCCAGCAGCTTAGACCGGTTCGCAGATACGCAGTATTTT
CASSLDRFADTQYF
>TRBJ1-4|NA|TRBV27|NA
TGTGCCACCGGGACACCAAGGGTGTTTTTT
CATGTPRVFF
>TRBJ1-4|TRBD1|TRBV9|NA
TGTGCCAGCAGCGTAGAGGGACAGGGGGACTCTGAAAAACTGTTTTTT
CASSVEGQGDSEKLFF
>TRBJ2-3|NA|TRBV6-1|NA
TGTGCCAGCAGTGAAGCGATACAGCTCACAGATACGCAGTATTTT
CASSEAIQLTDTQYF
>TRBJ1-2|NA|TRBV7-3|NA
TGTGCCAGCAGCTTAAGCCAGGGGTATGGCTACACCTTC
CASSLSQGYGYTF
>TRBJ1-2|NA|TRBV5-1|once
TGCGCCAGCAGCTTAGAGGGCTTATCAAATGGCTACACCTTC
CASSLEGLSNGYTF
>TRBJ2-1|TRBD1|TRBV7-9|NA
TGTGCCAGCAGCCGGGACAGGATTTACAATGAGCAGTTCTTC
CASSRDRIYNEQFF
>TRBJ1-1|NA|TRBV3-1/TRBV3-2|NA
TGTGCCAGCAGCCAAGAAAGCTTGTTGGGCACTGAAGCTTTCTTT
CASSQESLLGTEAFF
>TRBJ1-2|TRBD1|TRBV4-3|NA
TGCGCCAGCAGCTTCCAGGGGGCGTTTGGCTACACCTTC
CASSFQGAFGYTF
>TRBJ1-3|NA|TRBV7-9|NA
TGTGCCAGCAGCTTAGCAGGGCAGTACTCTGGAAACACCATATATTTT
CASSLAGQYSGNTIYF
>TRBJ1-2|NA|TRBV28|NA
TGTGCCAGCACTACCATGCCGGCAGCTAACTATGGCTACACCTTC
CASTTMPAANYGYTF
>TRBJ2-7|NA|TRBV7-2|NA
TGTGCCAGCAGCTTAGTCCCAGGGACGGACGAGCAGTACTTC
CASSLVPGTDEQYF
>TRBJ2-7|TRBD2|TRBV2|NA
TGTGCCAGCAGTGTGCCGGGGGGGCGGTACGAGCAGTACTTC
CASSVPGGRYEQYF
>TRBJ1-2|NA|TRBV12-3/TRBV12-4|NA
TGTGCCAGCAGGTTTTCAGGGAACTATGGCTACACCTTC
CASRFSGNYGYTF
>TRBJ2-3|NA|TRBV29-1|NA
TGCAGCGTGATCGGCCGGAGCACAGATACGCAGTATTTT
CSVIGRSTDTQYF
>TRBJ2-1|NA|TRBV19|NA
TGTGCCAGTAGTCCCATGGGTGGGGGACAAAGGAGGTTCTTC
CASSPMGGGQRRFF
>TRBJ2-5|NA|TRBV5-1|NA
TGCGCCAGCAGCCGGGACGCAGAGACCCAGTACTTC
CASSRDAETQYF
>TRBJ2-3|NA|TRBV7-2|NA
TGTGCCAGCAGCCCTAACAGGGTTGGGCAGTATTTT
CASSPNRVGQYF
>TRBJ1-1|NA|TRBV7-9|NA
TGTGCCAGCAGCTTCATACAGGGAGGCACTGAAGCTTTCTTT
CASSFIQGGTEAFF
>TRBJ1-5|NA|TRBV19|NA
TGTGCCAGTAACGGGTATAGCAATCAGCCCCAGCATTTT
CASNGYSNQPQHF
>TRBJ1-6|TRBD1|TRBV19|NA
TGTGCCAGTAGTACCTCGACAGGGAGAAATTCACCCCTCCACTTT
CASSTSTGRNSPLHF
>TRBJ2-7|NA|TRBV4-2|NA
TGTGCCAGCAGCCAAGGAGGTGTGGGGGGCGAGCAGTACTTC
CASSQGGVGGEQYF
>TRBJ2-7|TRBD1|TRBV7-9|NA
TGTGCCAGCAGCTTAGTCGACAGGGACTACGAGCAGTACTTC
CASSLVDRDYEQYF
>TRBJ2-7|TRBD2|TRBV5-4|NA
TGTGCCAGCAGCTCTAGCGGGGGGTTCGAGCAGTACTTC
CASSSSGGFEQYF
>TRBJ2-1|NA|TRBV2|NA
TGTGCCAGCAGTGAGAGGGGCCACTACAATGAGCAGTTCTTC
CASSERGHYNEQFF
>TRBJ2-2|NA|TRBV11-3|NA
TGTGCCAGCAGCCGTCTAGGAGGGTCTGGGGAGCTGTTTTTT
CASSRLGGSGELFF
>TRBJ1-5|TRBD1|TRBV11-2|NA
TGTGCCAGCAGCTACCCGGGACAGGGGGGCGGAAGCAATCAGCCCCAGCATTTT
CASSYPGQGGGSNQPQHF
>TRBJ2-7|TRBD1|TRBV9|NA
TGTGCCAGCAGCGTCTCGGGACAGGGAATATACGAGCAGTACTTC
CASSVSGQGIYEQYF
>TRBJ1-1|TRBD1|TRBV6-5|NA
TGTGCCAGCAGTAGCACCGGGACAGGGGGAACTGAAGCTTTCTTT
CASSSTGTGGTEAFF
>TRBJ1-5|NA|TRBV7-2|NA
TGTGCCAGCAGCCTCGGGGCGAATCAGCCCCAGCATTTT
CASSLGANQPQHF
>TRBJ1-3|TRBD1|TRBV4-1|NA
TGCGCCAGCAGCCAAGAAGTGGGTGGGACAGGGAACGGAAACACCATATATTTT
CASSQEVGGTGNGNTIYF
>TRBJ1-5|TRBD1|TRBV6-5|NA
TGTGCCACCAAGACAGGGCGGGGCAATCAGCCCCAGCATTTT
CATKTGRGNQPQHF
>TRBJ2-5|TRBD1|TRBV3-1/TRBV3-2|NA
TGTGCCAGCAGCCCGGACAGGGGAGCGGCCCAGTACTTC
CASSPDRGAAQYF
>TRBJ2-3|TRBD1|TRBV5-1|once
TGCGCCAGCAGCCCTGGGACAGGGTCGTTGGTTGATACGCAGTATTTT
CASSPGTGSLVDTQYF
>TRBJ2-5|TRBD2|TRBV7-2|NA
TGTGCCAGCAGCTTAGCGACTAGCGGGGCAGAGACCCAGTACTTC
CASSLATSGAETQYF
>TRBJ2-1|TRBD1|TRBV18|once
TGTGCCAGCTCGCAGGGGGACAGGGAGGAGTTCTTC
CASSQGDREEFF
>TRBJ1-1|TRBD1|TRBV6-5|NA
TGTGCCAGCAGGGAGGGACAGGGGAACACTGAAGCTTTCTTT
CASREGQGNTEAFF
>TRBJ2-1|NA|TRBV7-6|few
TGTGCCAGCAGGGGGGGGCTTGAGCAGTTCTTC
CASRGGLEQFF
>TRBJ1-5|TRBD1|TRBV6-5|NA
TGTGCCAGCAGTTCGGTGGGACAGGGACCCCAGCATTTT
CASSSVGQGPQHF
>TRBJ2-6|NA|TRBV19|NA
TGTGCCAGTAGTTCGCCCCGGGACTTTCGCTCTGGGGCCAACGTCCTGACTTTC
CASSSPRDFRSGANVLTF
>TRBJ1-6|TRBD1|TRBV28|NA
TGTGCCACCGCGACAGGGGAAAGCTCACCCCTCCACTTT
CATATGESSPLHF
>TRBJ1-1|TRBD1|TRBV2|NA
TGTGCCAGCATTCTACAGGGGGCCAACACTGAAGCTTTCTTT
CASILQGANTEAFF
>TRBJ2-2|TRBD2|TRBV5-1|few
TGCGCCAGCAGCCCAGGACTGGGACTAGCGTACACCGGGGAGCTGTTTTTT
CASSPGLGLAYTGELFF
>TRBJ1-4|TRBD1|TRBV4-3|NA
TGCGCCAGCAGCCAAATGGGACAGGCTAATGAAAAACTGTTTTTT
CASSQMGQANEKLFF
>TRBJ1-3|NA|TRBV2|NA
TGTGCCAGCAGTGACCCCCCAGGCCACTCTGGAAACACCATATATTTT
CASSDPPGHSGNTIYF
>TRBJ1-1|NA|TRBV2|NA
TGTGCCAGCAGTGACAGGGTCGAAGCTTTCTTT
CASSDRVEAFF
>TRBJ1-2|NA|TRBV14|NA
TGTGCCAGCAGCCCGTACTCGGGATATGGCTACACCTTC
CASSPYSGYGYTF
>TRBJ2-7|NA|TRBV6-6|NA
TGTGCCAGCAGTTCCCCGCTAGGGGGGTTCTCCTACGAGCAGTACTTC
CASSSPLGGFSYEQYF
>TRBJ1-6|NA|TRBV19|NA
TGTGCCAGTAGTATCGGGGTTCCACCCCTCCACTTT
CASSIGVPPLHF